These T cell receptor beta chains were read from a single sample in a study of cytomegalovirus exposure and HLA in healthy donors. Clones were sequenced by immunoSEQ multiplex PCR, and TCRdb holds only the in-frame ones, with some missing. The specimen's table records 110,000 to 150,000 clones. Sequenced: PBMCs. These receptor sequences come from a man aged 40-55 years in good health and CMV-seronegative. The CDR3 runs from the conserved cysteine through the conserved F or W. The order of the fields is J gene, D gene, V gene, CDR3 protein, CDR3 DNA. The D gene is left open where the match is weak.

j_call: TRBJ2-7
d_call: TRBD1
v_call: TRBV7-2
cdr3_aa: CASSLVAGGNEQYF
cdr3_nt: TGTGCCAGCAGCTTAGTGGCAGGGGGCAACGAGCAGTACTTC

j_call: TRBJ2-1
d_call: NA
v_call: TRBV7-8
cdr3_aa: CASTRTGEQFF
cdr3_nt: TGTGCCAGCACCCGGACTGGTGAGCAGTTCTTC

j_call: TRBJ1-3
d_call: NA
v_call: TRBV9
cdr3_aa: CASSVGPSSGNTIYF
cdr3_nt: TGTGCCAGCAGCGTAGGCCCGAGCTCTGGAAACACCATATATTTT

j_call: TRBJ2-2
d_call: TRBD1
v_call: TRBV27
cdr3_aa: CATLDREVSGELFF
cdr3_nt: TGTGCCACCTTGGACAGGGAGGTGAGCGGGGAGCTGTTTTTT

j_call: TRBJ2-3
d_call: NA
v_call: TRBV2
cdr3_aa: CASTTTYTQYF
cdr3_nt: TGTGCCAGCACTACCACCTATACGCAGTATTTT

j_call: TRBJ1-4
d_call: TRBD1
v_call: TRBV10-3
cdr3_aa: CAISDRGRGEKLFF
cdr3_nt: TGTGCCATCTCGGACAGGGGCCGAGGTGAAAAACTGTTTTTT

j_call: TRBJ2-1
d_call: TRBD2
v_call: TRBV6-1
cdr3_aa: CASSENSGGMNEQFF
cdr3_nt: TGTGCCAGCAGTGAAAACAGCGGGGGGATGAATGAGCAGTTCTTC

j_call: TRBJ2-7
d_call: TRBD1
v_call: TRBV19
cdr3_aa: CASSDPGQGAYEQYF
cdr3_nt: TGTGCCAGTAGTGATCCGGGACAGGGGGCCTACGAGCAGTACTTC

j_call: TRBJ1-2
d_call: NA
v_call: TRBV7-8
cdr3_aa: CASSPLKGPNYGYTF
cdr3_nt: TGTGCCAGCAGCCCCCTGAAGGGGCCTAACTATGGCTACACCTTC

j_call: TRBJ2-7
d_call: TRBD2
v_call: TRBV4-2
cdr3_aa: CASSQDERGGAFYEQYF
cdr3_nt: TGTGCCAGCAGCCAAGATGAGCGGGGCGGGGCCTTCTACGAGCAGTACTTC

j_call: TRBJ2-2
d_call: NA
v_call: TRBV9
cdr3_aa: CASNSPGLMNTGELFF
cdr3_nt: TGTGCCAGCAACTCCCCGGGACTCATGAACACCGGGGAGCTGTTTTTT

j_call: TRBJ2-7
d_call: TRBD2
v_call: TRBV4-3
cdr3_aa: CASSLGLAGGRSSYEQYF
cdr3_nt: TGCGCCAGCAGTTTGGGACTAGCGGGGGGACGGAGCTCCTACGAGCAGTACTTC

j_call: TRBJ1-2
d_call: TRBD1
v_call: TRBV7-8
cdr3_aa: CASSVDRGKNGYTF
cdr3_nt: TGTGCCAGCAGCGTCGACAGGGGGAAGAATGGCTACACCTTC

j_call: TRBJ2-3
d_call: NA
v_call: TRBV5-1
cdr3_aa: CASSLRQADTQYF
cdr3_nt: TGCGCCAGCAGTTTACGCCAGGCAGATACGCAGTATTTT

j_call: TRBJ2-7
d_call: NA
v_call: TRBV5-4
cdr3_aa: CASSYWTLSSYEQYF
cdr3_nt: TGTGCCAGCAGCTACTGGACTTTAAGCTCCTACGAGCAGTACTTC

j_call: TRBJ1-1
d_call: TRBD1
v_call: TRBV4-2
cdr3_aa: CASSQGQGLANTEAFF
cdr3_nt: TGTGCCAGCAGCCAGGGACAGGGCCTCGCGAACACTGAAGCTTTCTTT

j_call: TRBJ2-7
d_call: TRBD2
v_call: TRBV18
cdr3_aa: CASSPGTSGGPYLYEQYF
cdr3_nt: TGTGCCAGCTCACCCGGGACTAGCGGGGGGCCCTATTTATACGAGCAGTACTTC

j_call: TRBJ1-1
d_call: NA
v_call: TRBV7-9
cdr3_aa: CASRLYQTENTEAFF
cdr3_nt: TGTGCCAGCAGACTTTATCAGACAGAGAACACTGAAGCTTTCTTT

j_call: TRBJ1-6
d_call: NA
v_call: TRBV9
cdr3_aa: CASSALQGDSPLHF
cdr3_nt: TGTGCCAGCAGCGCCCTACAGGGTGATTCACCCCTCCACTTT

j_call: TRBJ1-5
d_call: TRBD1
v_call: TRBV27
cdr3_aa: CASRTSGTAVNQPQHF
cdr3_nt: TGTGCCAGCAGAACTTCCGGGACAGCCGTTAATCAGCCCCAGCATTTT

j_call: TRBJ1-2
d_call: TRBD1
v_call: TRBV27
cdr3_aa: CASRYTGGRGYTF
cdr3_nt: TGTGCCAGCCGGTACACAGGGGGTAGAGGCTACACCTTC

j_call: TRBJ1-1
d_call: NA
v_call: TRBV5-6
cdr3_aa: CASSLQGGAEAFF
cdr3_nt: TGTGCCAGCAGCTTGCAGGGAGGCGCTGAAGCTTTCTTT

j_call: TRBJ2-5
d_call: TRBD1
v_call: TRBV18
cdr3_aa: CASSPGQGDRETQYF
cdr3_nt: TGTGCCAGCTCACCTGGACAGGGGGATAGAGAGACCCAGTACTTC

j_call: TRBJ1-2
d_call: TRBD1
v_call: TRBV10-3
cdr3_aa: CATGGVDYGYTF
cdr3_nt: TGTGCCACAGGGGGCGTAGACTATGGCTACACCTTC

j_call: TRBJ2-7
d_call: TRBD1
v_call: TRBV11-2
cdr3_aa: CASSLRGTGGYEQYF
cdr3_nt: TGTGCCAGCAGCTTGCGTGGGACAGGGGGCTACGAGCAGTACTTC

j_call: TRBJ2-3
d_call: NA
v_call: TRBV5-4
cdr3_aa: CASSQGLTASDTQYF
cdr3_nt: TGTGCCAGCAGCCAGGGGCTCACAGCATCAGATACGCAGTATTTT

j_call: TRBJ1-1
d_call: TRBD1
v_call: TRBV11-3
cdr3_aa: CASSLDGDSEAFF
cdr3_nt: TGTGCCAGCAGCTTAGATGGGGACAGTGAAGCTTTCTTT

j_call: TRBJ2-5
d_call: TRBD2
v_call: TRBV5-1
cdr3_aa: CASGVSGAQETQYF
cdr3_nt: TGCGCCAGCGGGGTTAGCGGGGCCCAAGAGACCCAGTACTTC

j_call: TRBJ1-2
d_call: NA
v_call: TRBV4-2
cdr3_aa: CASSQAGGDNYGYTF
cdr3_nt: TGTGCCAGCAGCCAAGCGGGGGGAGATAACTATGGCTACACCTTC

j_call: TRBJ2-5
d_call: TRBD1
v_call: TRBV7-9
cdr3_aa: CASSLAPGQDQETQYF
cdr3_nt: TGTGCCAGCAGCTTAGCGCCGGGACAGGACCAAGAGACCCAGTACTTC

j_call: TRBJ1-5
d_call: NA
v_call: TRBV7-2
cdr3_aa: CASSLGQGGSNQPQHF
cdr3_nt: TGTGCCAGCAGCCTGGGCCAGGGAGGGAGCAATCAGCCCCAGCATTTT

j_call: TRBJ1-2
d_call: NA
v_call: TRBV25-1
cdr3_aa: CASSESGINYGYTF
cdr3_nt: TGTGCCAGCAGTGAATCCGGGATTAACTATGGCTACACCTTC

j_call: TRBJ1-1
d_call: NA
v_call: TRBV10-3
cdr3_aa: CAISEGFRDTEAFF
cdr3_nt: TGTGCCATCAGTGAGGGATTTCGGGACACTGAAGCTTTCTTT

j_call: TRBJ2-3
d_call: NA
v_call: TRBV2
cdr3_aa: CASSPQGRGDTQYF
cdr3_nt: TGTGCCAGCAGTCCCCAAGGCAGGGGAGATACGCAGTATTTT

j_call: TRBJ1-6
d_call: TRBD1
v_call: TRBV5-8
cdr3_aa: CASSLYRTGNNSPLHF
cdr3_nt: TGTGCCAGCAGCTTGTACCGGACAGGGAATAATTCACCCCTCCACTTT

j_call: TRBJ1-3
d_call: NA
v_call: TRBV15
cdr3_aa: CATSRATVSGNTIYF
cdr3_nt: TGTGCCACCAGCAGAGCGACAGTCTCTGGAAACACCATATATTTT

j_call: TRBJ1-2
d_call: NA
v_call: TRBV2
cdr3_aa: CASSEGTAGDGYTF
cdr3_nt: TGTGCCAGCAGTGAAGGGACGGCGGGGGACGGCTACACCTTC

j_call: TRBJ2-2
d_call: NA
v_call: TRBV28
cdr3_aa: CASGEEMKIGELFF
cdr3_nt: TGTGCCAGCGGGGAGGAGATGAAGATCGGGGAGCTGTTTTTT

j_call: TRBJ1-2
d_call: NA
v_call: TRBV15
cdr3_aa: CATSRIPGSGYTF
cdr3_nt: TGTGCCACCAGCAGGATTCCAGGGTCAGGCTACACCTTC

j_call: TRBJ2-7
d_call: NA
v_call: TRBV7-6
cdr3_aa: CASSFTGSPGEQYF
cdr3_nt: TGTGCCAGCAGCTTTACGGGGTCCCCTGGGGAGCAGTACTTC

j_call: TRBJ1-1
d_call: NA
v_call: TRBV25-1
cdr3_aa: CASSEEDGYTEAFF
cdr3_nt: TGTGCCAGCAGCGAGGAAGACGGCTACACTGAAGCTTTCTTT

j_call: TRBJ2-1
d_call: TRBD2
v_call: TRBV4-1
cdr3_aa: CASSRQLAGEYNEQFF
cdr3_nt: TGCGCCAGCAGCCGGCAACTAGCGGGGGAGTACAATGAGCAGTTCTTC

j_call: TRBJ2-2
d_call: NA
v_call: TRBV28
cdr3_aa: CASSLSGGPLLFF
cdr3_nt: TGTGCCAGCAGTTTATCCGGGGGTCCCCTCCTGTTTTTT

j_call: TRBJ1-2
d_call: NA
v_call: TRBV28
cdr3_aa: CASRFPGDPYGYTF
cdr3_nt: TGTGCCAGCAGATTCCCAGGGGATCCTTATGGCTACACCTTC

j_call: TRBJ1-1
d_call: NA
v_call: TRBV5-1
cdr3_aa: CASSGGAGGGTEAFF
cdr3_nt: TGCGCCAGCAGCGGGGGCGCTGGGGGGGGCACTGAAGCTTTCTTT

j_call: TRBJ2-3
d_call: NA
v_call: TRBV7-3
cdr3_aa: CASSLSSGLSDTQYF
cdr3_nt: TGTGCCAGCAGCTTATCCTCAGGATTGTCAGATACGCAGTATTTT